Sequencing of this T cell receptor beta chain was carried out in a study of shared clonotypes between healthy human individuals. TCRdb's table, derived via immunoSEQ multiplex PCR, lists solely in-frame clones and lacks some. Of roughly 1 million clones in the sample, around 78% are singletons; the top ten hold roughly 0.56%. Sequencing used memory CD4+ T cells from PBMCs. Subset meaning: CD45RA-negative fraction. The clonotype originates from a man between 18 and 35 years old in good health. Some clones in this sample may be carry-over from other donors' samples.

The CDR3: CASSENREAGQPQHF. The DNA for the CDR3 is TGTGCCAGCAGCGAGAACAGGGAAGCGGGTCAGCCCCAGCATTTT. V and J are TRBV2 and TRBJ1-5; a weak D match, TRBD1 (6 bases). The CDR3 is made up of 15 amino acids. CDR1 is SNHLY, CDR2 FYNNEI, per germline. The V and J ends lost 6 bases and 6 bases respectively, with 18 bases between them.